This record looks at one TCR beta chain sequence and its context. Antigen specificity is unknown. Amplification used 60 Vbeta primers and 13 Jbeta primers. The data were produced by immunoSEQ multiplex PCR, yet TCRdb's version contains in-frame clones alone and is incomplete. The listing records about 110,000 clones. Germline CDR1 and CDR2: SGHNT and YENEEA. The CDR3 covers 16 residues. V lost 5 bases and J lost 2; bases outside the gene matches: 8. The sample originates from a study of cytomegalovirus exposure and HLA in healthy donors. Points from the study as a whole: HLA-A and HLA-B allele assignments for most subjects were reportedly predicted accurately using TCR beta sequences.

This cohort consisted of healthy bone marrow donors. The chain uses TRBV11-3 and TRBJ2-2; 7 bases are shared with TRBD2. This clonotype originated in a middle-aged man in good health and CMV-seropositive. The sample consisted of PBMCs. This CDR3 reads CASSKRLAVNTGELFF. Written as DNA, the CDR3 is TGTGCCAGCAGCAAGCGACTAGCAGTAAACACCGGGGAGCTGTTTTTT.